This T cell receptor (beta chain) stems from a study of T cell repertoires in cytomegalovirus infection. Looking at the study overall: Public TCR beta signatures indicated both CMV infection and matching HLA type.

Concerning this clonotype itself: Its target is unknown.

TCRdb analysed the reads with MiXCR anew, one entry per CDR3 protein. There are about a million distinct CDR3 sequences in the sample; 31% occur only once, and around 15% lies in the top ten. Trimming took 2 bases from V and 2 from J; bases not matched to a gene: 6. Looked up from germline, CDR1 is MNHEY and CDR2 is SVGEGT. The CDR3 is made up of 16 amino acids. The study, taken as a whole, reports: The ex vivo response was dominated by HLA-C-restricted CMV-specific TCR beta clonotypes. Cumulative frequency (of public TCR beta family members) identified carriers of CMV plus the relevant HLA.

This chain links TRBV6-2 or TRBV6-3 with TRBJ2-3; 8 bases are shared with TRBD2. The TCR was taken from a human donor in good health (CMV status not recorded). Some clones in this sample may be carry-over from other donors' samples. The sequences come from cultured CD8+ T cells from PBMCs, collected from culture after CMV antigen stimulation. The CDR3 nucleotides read TGTGCCAGCAGTTACGGTAGCGGGGTCCTCACAGATACGCAGTATTTT. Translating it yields CASSYGSGVLTDTQYF.